This TCR beta chain derives from a study of CD8+ T cells in alopecia areata. Germline V gives CDR1 LNHNV, CDR2 YYDKDF (reference sequence). The CDR3 spans 16 residues. V lost 0 bases and J lost 0, with 9 bases in between. This clone was found once. The antigen is unknown. The study's findings and limits: There were also resident alphabeta T cells of normal skin sequenced in scalp samples. Elevated clonality characterized lesional scalp relative to normal scalp, particularly in alopecia totalis/universalis.

Following RNA extraction, reverse transcription yielded cDNA that acted as the sequencing template. Generated by immunoSEQ multiplex PCR, the TCRdb table keeps only in-frame clones and is missing some. Counted here are approximately 150,000 clones, 50% to 65% occurring once; the ten biggest clones make up less than 5%. CD4+ and CD8+ T cells were sorted from PBMCs stained for CD3, CD4 and CD8. The gene calls are TRBV15 and TRBJ1-3; D remains ambiguous. The sequenced material came from CD4+ T cells sorted from blood. The sequence was obtained from a human donor in good health. The CDR3 nucleotides are TGTGCCACCAGCAGAGAACCCAGCGCCTCTGGAAACACCATATATTTT. It specifies CATSREPSASGNTIYF.